These 31 T cell receptor beta chains were sequenced from one sample in a study of breast tumors, draining lymph nodes, adjacent tissues. Axillary draining lymph nodes of breast cancer patients supplied the node samples. TCRdb processed the multiplex PCR reads anew with MiXCR; each CDR3 protein has one entry. The repertoire has around 300,000 distinct CDR3 sequences, 30% to 35% of them found once; the top ten carry roughly 1.1%. The sample comprised axillary lymph node tissue. Receptor source: a female donor with breast cancer. Some clones in this sample may be carry-over from other donors' samples.

The gene calls are TRBV9 and TRBJ2-2; D not resolved. With 1 base removed from V and 6 bases from J, the gap between germline ends came to 4 bases. The length of the CDR3 is 12 residues. CDR1 is SGDLS and CDR2 is YYNGEE in the germline V gene. The CDR3 sequence: CASSVSPGELFF. The CDR3, as DNA: TGTGCCAGCAGCGTAAGCCCCGGGGAGCTGTTTTTT.

There are many counts of this clonotype. The genes are TRBV7-2 and TRBJ1-2; unclear D gene. CDR3 length: 14 residues. V was cut by 5 bases and J by 5 bases, with 15 bases left in between. Germline V gene data show CDR1 as SGHTA and CDR2 as FQGNSA. The CDR3 spells CASSPRTTLYGYTF. In DNA form, the CDR3 reads TGTGCCAGCAGCCCTCGGACGACGCTATATGGCTACACCTTC.

This clonotype appeared many times. The chain uses TRBV6-5 and TRBJ1-6; D possibly corresponds to TRBD1 (6 bases). The CDR3 has 15 amino acids. V was pared by 0 bases and J by 7 bases, with 10 bases between. The germline gives CDR1 MNHEY, CDR2 SVGAGI. This chain's CDR3 is CASSYSRTANSPLHF. The CDR3 bases are TGTGCCAGCAGTTACTCGAGGACAGCCAATTCACCCCTCCACTTT.

This sequence joins TRBV27 and TRBJ1-2; the match to TRBD1 covers 10 bases. There are 15 residues in the CDR3. Per the germline V gene, CDR1 is MNHEY and CDR2 is SMNVEV (reference sequence). V trimming: 3 bases; J trimming: 5 bases; junction bases outside the gene matches: 6. CDR3 sequence: CASSLGQGIPYGYTF. The CDR3 region has the DNA TGTGCCAGCAGTTTGGGACAGGGGATTCCTTATGGCTACACCTTC.

This clonotype was observed many times. The chain is built from TRBV11-2 and TRBJ1-5, with a possible D match to TRBD1 (6 bases). The CDR3 contains 14 residues. Trimming left V 3 bases short and J 6 bases short, with 12 bases between. CDR1 is SGHAT and CDR2 is FQNNGV in the germline V gene. The CDR3 sequence is CASSLMGGSQPQHF. CDR3 coding DNA: TGTGCCAGCAGCTTGATGGGGGGCAGTCAGCCCCAGCATTTT.

This clonotype has only a few counts. The gene calls are TRBV11-1 and TRBJ2-7, with D tentatively TRBD2 (5 bases). Germline lookup yields CDR1 SGHAT and CDR2 FQDESV (reference sequence). The CDR3 is 13 residues long. Trimming removed 6 bases at V and 6 bases at J, with 15 bases between. The CDR3 bases are TGTGCCAGCAGAAAAAGGGAGCTCGGCGAGCAGTACTTC. This gives the protein CASRKRELGEQYF.

The count of this clonotype is one. A much larger clonotype is one base distant, so this may be a read error. The V call is TRBV5-4, the J call TRBJ1-3; the D gene is possibly TRBD1 (5 bases). Germline V gene lookup returns CDR1 SGHNT and CDR2 YYREEE (reference sequence). This CDR3 has 15 amino acids. Trimming took 4 bases from V and 2 from J, leaving 13 bases between them. The CDR3 here is CASSPQGVPGNTIYF. The DNA of the CDR3 is TGTGCCAGCAGCCCCCAGGGAGTCCCTGGAAACACCATATATTTT.

This clonotype was counted only a few times. J is TRBJ2-4 and V is TRBV12-3 or TRBV12-4, with no clear D. CDR3 length: 16 residues. Trimming removed 5 bases from V and 1 base from J, with 15 bases in between. DNA of the CDR3: TGTGCCAGCAGTCCCGAGATCAATAGGGCCAAAAACATTCAGTACTTC. This encodes CASSPEINRAKNIQYF.

This chain joins TRBV20-1 and TRBJ2-1; D ambiguous. The CDR3 contains 10 residues. The V gene lost 1 base and the J gene lost 9 bases, with 4 bases spanning the gap. The germline CDR1 and CDR2 sequences are DFQATT and SNEGSKA (reference sequence). CDR3 in amino acids: CSARVGEQFF. The CDR3 nucleotides are TGCAGTGCTAGAGTGGGTGAGCAGTTCTTC.

This clonotype has more than one count but fewer than ten. The V gene is TRBV12-3 or TRBV12-4, the J gene TRBJ2-7; 7 bases match TRBD2. The CDR3 is 15 residues long. Trimming cost V 4 bases and J 4 bases; bases outside gene matches: 10. The CDR3 spells CASSSGGLNSYEQYF. The CDR3 bases are TGTGCCAGCAGTTCCGGGGGACTAAATTCTTACGAGCAGTACTTC.

The CDR3 nucleotides read TGTGCCAGCAGGGGGACAGGGGGCACCCTCCACTTT. The encoded protein is CASRGTGGTLHF. The chain is built from TRBV2 and TRBJ1-6; 12 bases align to TRBD1. V lost 6 bases, J lost 14 bases, and 2 bases stayed unmatched. The CDR3 runs 12 residues. In germline, CDR1 is SNHLY, CDR2 FYNNEI.

Turning to this clonotype: With a much larger clone just one base away, this may be a read error. CDR3 in amino acids: CASSTGTSYNEQFF. Written as DNA, the CDR3 is TGTGCCAGTAGTACCGGGACTAGCTACAATGAGCAGTTCTTC. The chain joins TRBV19 to TRBJ2-1, with TRBD2 matching over 8 bases. V dropped 4 bases and J dropped 3; count of bases not matched to a gene: 2. Germline V gene lookup returns CDR1 LNHDA and CDR2 SQIVND (reference sequence). The CDR3 is 14 amino acids.

Ten or more counts support this clonotype. The rearrangement joins TRBV10-3 to TRBJ1-5; D is ambiguous. CDR1 and CDR2 from the germline V gene are ENHRY and SYGVKD. Trimming pared 0 bases from V and 3 bases from J, leaving 12 bases between. The CDR3 has 16 residues. The CDR3 DNA follows: TGTGCCATCAGTGAGTCCGTAATGAATCCCAATCAGCCCCAGCATTTT. Amino acid sequence: CAISESVMNPNQPQHF.

The CDR3: CASSTTAGYYGYTF. The CDR3 DNA reads TGTGCCAGTAGTACCACAGCAGGCTACTATGGCTACACCTTC. The J gene is TRBJ1-2, the V gene TRBV19, with unresolved D. Between the trimmed V and J ends, which lost 4 bases and 3 bases, there was a span of 12 bases. This CDR3 is built from 14 residues. The germline CDR1 and CDR2 sequences are LNHDA and SQIVND (reference sequence).

This clonotype was seen ten or more times. This sequence joins TRBV25-1 and TRBJ1-2; 7 bases fit TRBD1. The CDR3 spans 16 residues. Germline loops: CDR1 MGHDK, CDR2 SYGVNS. V gave up 1 base and J gave up 5 bases; unmatched junction bases: 10. The CDR3 reads CASSEFIDRERYGYTF. CDR3 bases: TGTGCCAGCAGTGAATTTATCGACAGGGAGCGTTATGGCTACACCTTC.

This clonotype appeared many times. The rearrangement uses TRBV30 and TRBJ2-7, with D possibly matching TRBD2 (5 bases). This CDR3 is 12 amino acids long. Germline loops: CDR1 GTSNPN, CDR2 SVGIG (reference sequence). V was trimmed by 5 bases and J by 4 bases, leaving 12 bases between them. The CDR3, as DNA: TGTGCCTGGGATCGACGGGATTACGAGCAGTACTTC. Its protein is CAWDRRDYEQYF.

This clonotype was observed at least ten times. The gene calls are TRBV7-9 and TRBJ2-1, with a possible D match to TRBD2 (7 bases). The CDR3 is 14 amino acids. CDR1 is SEHNR and CDR2 is FQNEAQ in the germline V gene (reference sequence). Trimming left V 3 bases short and J 7 bases short, with 13 bases between. CDR3 DNA: TGTGCCAGCAGCTTGGGGGGGCTAGCAAATGAGCAGTTCTTC. It codes for CASSLGGLANEQFF.

This clonotype was seen a single time. This could be a read error, since a much larger clone is one nucleotide away. This chain connects TRBV12-3 or TRBV12-4 to TRBJ1-2; D is unresolved. The J call could be wrong; TRBJ2-7 is a better fit for the DNA end. This CDR3 spans 15 amino acids. CDR3: CATSSGPEASYEQYF. The CDR3 DNA reads as TGTGCCACCAGTTCTGGGCCAGAGGCCTCCTACGAGCAGTACTTC.

This clonotype showed up many times. This chain connects TRBV20-1 to TRBJ2-1, with 9 bases aligning to TRBD1. The CDR3 consists of 12 residues. Trimming removed 7 bases from V and 7 bases from J; junction bases left unmatched: 5. CDR1 is DFQATT and CDR2 is SNEGSKA in the germline V gene (reference sequence). The CDR3 DNA reads TGCAGTGGCGGGACAGGGATGAATGAGCAGTTCTTC. It specifies CSGGTGMNEQFF.

This clonotype was detected ten times or more. V usage is TRBV9 and J usage is TRBJ2-1; TRBD2 agrees at 10 bases. CDR1 is SGDLS and CDR2 is YYNGEE in the germline V gene. J was trimmed by 4 bases and V by 0 bases; bases with no gene match: 4. This CDR3 has 16 amino acids. CDR3 nucleotide sequence: TGTGCCAGCAGCGTAGTAGGACTAGCGGTTTACAATGAGCAGTTCTTC. Protein product: CASSVVGLAVYNEQFF.

In its sample, this clonotype was seen many times. The chain has TRBV20-1 and TRBJ2-7, with TRBD1 matching over 9 bases. Germline V lookup: CDR1 DFQATT, CDR2 SNEGSKA (reference sequence). The CDR3 extends over 15 amino acids. Trimming removed 0 bases from V and 6 bases from J; junction bases left unmatched: 9. In DNA, the CDR3 is TGCAGTGCTAGAGATCTCCAGGGACAGGGTGGCGAGCAGTACTTC. Protein product: CSARDLQGQGGEQYF.

This clonotype was picked up many times. One end of the junction does not line up with germline, which may come from a read error. The chain has TRBV2 and TRBJ2-3, with D possibly matching TRBD1 (6 bases). The CDR3 has 14 residues. Per the germline V gene, CDR1 is SNHLY and CDR2 is FYNNEI. The CDR3 protein is CASNRDGGTNTQYF. CDR3 DNA sequence: TGTGCCAGCAACAGGGATGGCGGCACAAATACGCAGTATTTT.

This clonotype was recorded at least ten times. One end of the junction fails to match germline, which may point to a read error. Written as DNA, the CDR3 is TGTGCCAGCAGCTTAAGGACAGGGGGCAATGAGCAGTTCTTC. Translated: CASSLRTGGNEQFF. The chain links TRBV5-1 to TRBJ2-1; 10 bases match TRBD1. Germline CDR1 and CDR2: SGHRS and YFSETQ. The CDR3 length is 14 residues.

Many counts were recorded for this clonotype. This sequence joins TRBV19 and TRBJ2-3; 8 bases are a match to TRBD2. Germline V gives CDR1 LNHDA, CDR2 SQIVND (reference sequence). The CDR3 runs to 17 residues. The junction had 12 bases not matched to a gene; V was cut back by 3 bases and J by 4 bases. The CDR3 DNA follows: TGTGCCAGTAGTATGAGAGTGGGACTAGTTGTATCAGATACGCAGTATTTT. Its protein product is CASSMRVGLVVSDTQYF.

The chain is built from TRBV10-3 and TRBJ1-5; 7 bases are a match to TRBD1. The CDR3 extends over 18 amino acids. Germline CDR1 and CDR2: ENHRY and SYGVKD. V dropped 4 bases and J dropped 0; count of bases not matched to a gene: 12. Here the CDR3 DNA reads TGTGCCATCAGTGCTGTCGGGACAGTGGGTTATAGCAATCAGCCCCAGCATTTT. Amino acid sequence: CAISAVGTVGYSNQPQHF.

This clonotype was recorded many times. The chain couples TRBV15 to TRBJ1-2; D is undetermined. The CDR3 runs 14 residues. The germline V and J ends were trimmed by 4 bases and 6 bases, with 15 bases remaining between them. From germline, CDR1 is LNHNV and CDR2 YYDKDF (reference sequence). CDR3 loop: CATSIEVGGHGYTF. The CDR3 DNA sequence: TGTGCCACCAGCATCGAAGTGGGCGGCCATGGCTACACCTTC.

The chain combines TRBV2 with TRBJ1-5, with D possibly TRBD1 on 5 matching bases. The CDR3 is 16 amino acids. CDR1 SNHLY and CDR2 FYNNEI come from the germline V gene. V dropped 6 bases and J dropped 5 bases, with 20 bases sitting between them. This chain's CDR3 is CASSWDSSHRDQPQHF. CDR3 in DNA: TGTGCCAGCAGCTGGGACTCCTCTCATCGGGATCAGCCCCAGCATTTT.

V is TRBV6-5 and J is TRBJ1-3; possibly TRBD1 for D (5 bases). Germline CDR1 and CDR2: MNHEY and SVGAGI. Trimming pared 3 bases from V and 0 bases from J, leaving 15 bases between. The CDR3 extends over 17 amino acids. CDR3 bases: TGTGCCAGCAGTTATTTTCGACAGACAACCTCTGGAAACACCATATATTTT. It codes for CASSYFRQTTSGNTIYF.

In this sample, this clonotype turned up many times. The gene calls are TRBV19 and TRBJ1-2, with a weak D call TRBD1 (5 bases). Trimming took 4 bases from V and 8 from J, leaving 14 bases between them. Germline V CDR1 and CDR2: LNHDA, SQIVND (reference sequence). The length of the CDR3 is 13 residues. CDR3: CASSTQGIGGYTF. The CDR3 region has the DNA TGTGCCAGTAGTACCCAGGGTATCGGCGGCTACACCTTC.

This clonotype appeared many times. The V call is TRBV7-9, the J call TRBJ2-1, with D possibly being TRBD2 (6 bases). CDR3 length: 17 residues. Trimming took off 4 bases at V and 8 bases at J, with 24 bases between the two ends. CDR1 and CDR2 (germline): SEHNR, FQNEAQ (reference sequence). CDR3 DNA sequence: TGTGCCAGCAGCTCACATACCGGGACTCCCACCCGGCATGAGCAGTTCTTC. Translated, it gives CASSSHTGTPTRHEQFF. Looking up the rest from reference TRBV7-9 and TRBJ2-1 gives the full variable domain: DTGVSQNPRHKITKRGQNVTFRCDPISEHNRLYWYRQTLGQGPEFLTYFQNEAQLEKSRLLSDRFSAERPKGSFSTLEIQRTEQGDSAMYLCASSSHTGTPTRHEQFFGPGTRLTVL.

In the case of this clonotype: A much larger clonotype is one base distant, so this may be a read error. The chain has TRBV11-3 and TRBJ2-7, with 9 positions matching TRBD2. There are 15 residues in the CDR3. With 8 bases clipped from V and 0 bases from J, the junction kept 8 bases outside the gene matches. The germline CDR1 and CDR2 sequences are SGHNT and YENEEA. CDR3 sequence: CASGPGTSYSYEQYF. CDR3 in DNA: TGTGCCAGCGGCCCCGGGACTAGCTACTCCTACGAGCAGTACTTC.